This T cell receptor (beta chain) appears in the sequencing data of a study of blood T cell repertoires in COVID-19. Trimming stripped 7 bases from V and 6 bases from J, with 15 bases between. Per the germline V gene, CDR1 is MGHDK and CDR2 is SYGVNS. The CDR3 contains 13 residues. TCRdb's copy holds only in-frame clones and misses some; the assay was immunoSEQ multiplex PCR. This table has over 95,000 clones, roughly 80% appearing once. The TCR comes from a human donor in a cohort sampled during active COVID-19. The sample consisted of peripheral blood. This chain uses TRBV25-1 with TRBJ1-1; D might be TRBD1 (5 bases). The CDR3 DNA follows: TGTGCCAGCATTGACGGGGGTTACGCTGAAGCTTTCTTT. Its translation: CASIDGGYAEAFF. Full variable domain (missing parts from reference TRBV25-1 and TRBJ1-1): EADIYQTPRYLVIGTGKKITLECSQTMGHDKMYWYQQDPGMELHLIHYSYGVNSTEKGDLSSESTVSRIRTEHFPLTLESARPSHTSQYLCASIDGGYAEAFFGQGTRLTVV.